This T cell receptor beta chain was captured by sequencing in a study of control samples from healthy donors and cancer patients. Sequencing used immunoSEQ multiplex PCR; TCRdb keeps in-frame clones, though not all of them. The sample records roughly 370,000 clones, roughly 90% being singletons. The source material was PBMCs. This TCR was sampled from a man aged 40-50 years with head and neck cancer.

The CDR3 region has the DNA TGTGCCAGCAGCGGTGCCTCTGGGGCCAACGTCCTGACTTTC. Its protein is CASSGASGANVLTF. This chain uses TRBV3-1 (or the pseudogene TRBV3-2) with TRBJ2-6; the D is unclear. Germline V gives CDR1 LGHDT, CDR2 YNNKEL (reference sequence). This CDR3 comprises 14 residues. V lost 5 bases and J 0 bases, leaving 5 bases between the germline ends.